Shown below are 30 T cell receptor beta chains from a single sample sequenced in a study of T cells after yellow fever vaccination. Each CDR3 protein is one row after TCRdb ran MiXCR on the 5' RACE reads. The sample carries about 300,000 distinct CDR3 sequences, around 8.6% recorded once. The material sequenced was CD4+ T cells sorted from PBMCs, taken 5 days after the yellow fever booster vaccination. The receptors derive from a young man who received the YFV17D yellow fever vaccine.

In DNA form, the CDR3 reads TGTGCCAGCAGCCCCGAAGGGAACACTGAAGCTTTCTTT. Amino acid sequence: CASSPEGNTEAFF. The rearrangement joins TRBV7-9 to TRBJ1-1; no clear D gene. The CDR3 spans 13 residues. V was pared by 5 bases and J by 1 base, with 8 bases between. CDR1 SEHNR and CDR2 FQNEAQ come from the germline V gene (reference sequence). The full variable domain, with the rest looked up from reference TRBV7-9 and TRBJ1-1, is DTGVSQNPRHKITKRGQNVTFRCDPISEHNRLYWYRQTLGQGPEFLTYFQNEAQLEKSRLLSDRFSAERPKGSFSTLEIQRTEQGDSAMYLCASSPEGNTEAFFGQGTRLTVV.

This clonotype appeared many times. The chain has TRBV6-2 or TRBV6-3 and TRBJ2-7, with a weak D call TRBD1 (6 bases). CDR3 length equals 16 residues. The V end lost 5 bases, the J end lost 0 bases, and 17 bases lay between the germline ends. CDR1 MNHEY and CDR2 SVGEGT come from the germline V gene. The CDR3 DNA is TGTGCCAGCAGTCCCCCCAGGGGATCCCTCTCCTACGAGCAGTACGTC. It codes for CASSPPRGSLSYEQYV.

This clonotype appeared many times. The chain links TRBV6-4 to TRBJ2-7; no firm D call. The germline CDR1 and CDR2 sequences are MRHNA and SNTAGT. V lost 4 bases and J 2 bases, leaving 3 bases between the germline ends. This CDR3 has 11 amino acids. This chain's CDR3 is CASSGPYEQYV. The CDR3, as DNA: TGTGCCAGCAGTGGTCCCTACGAGCAGTACGTC.

The rearrangement links TRBV7-9 to TRBJ2-3, with 8 bases matching TRBD1. CDR3 length: 16 amino acids. Germline V CDR1 and CDR2: SEHNR, FQNEAQ (reference sequence). Germline trimming cut 5 bases from V and 5 bases from J; bases unmatched to any gene: 12. CDR3 coding DNA: TGTGCCAGCAGCGCTCCGGGACAGGCCCGGGGAGATACGCAGTATTTT. Translating it yields CASSAPGQARGDTQYF.

The chain has TRBV7-2 and TRBJ2-1, with D possibly called TRBD1 or TRBD2 (5 bases each). There are 14 residues in the CDR3. CDR1 is SGHTA, CDR2 FQGNSA, per germline. V was trimmed by 5 bases and J by 15 bases, leaving 23 bases between them. CDR3 nucleotides: TGTGCCAGCAGCCTTCGCCGATTACCGGGGCCTCCGTTCTTC. It specifies CASSLRRLPGPPFF.

This clonotype was observed a handful of times. The rearrangement uses TRBV7-9 and TRBJ2-2; TRBD2 might be the D (5 bases). Trimming stripped 3 bases from V and 5 bases from J, with 7 bases between. CDR3 size: 13 residues. Germline V gene lookup returns CDR1 SEHNR and CDR2 FQNEAQ (reference sequence). Here the CDR3 reads CASSFRGTGELFF. The CDR3 DNA follows: TGTGCCAGCAGCTTCCGAGGGACCGGGGAGCTGTTTTTT.

This clonotype was found a few times. The chain uses TRBV7-9 and TRBJ2-3; no reliable D call. This CDR3 has 14 residues. From germline, CDR1 is SEHNR and CDR2 FQNEAQ (reference sequence). The V and J ends lost 1 base and 2 bases respectively, with 7 bases between them. The DNA of the CDR3 is TGTGCCAGCAGCTTAGATCAAATCACAGATACGCAGTATTTT. Translated: CASSLDQITDTQYF. The whole variable domain, remainder taken from reference TRBV7-9 and TRBJ2-3, is DTGVSQNPRHKITKRGQNVTFRCDPISEHNRLYWYRQTLGQGPEFLTYFQNEAQLEKSRLLSDRFSAERPKGSFSTLEIQRTEQGDSAMYLCASSLDQITDTQYFGPGTRLTVL.

The V gene is TRBV19, the J gene TRBJ2-7, with 7 bases that match TRBD1. Per the germline V gene, CDR1 is LNHDA and CDR2 is SQIVND (reference sequence). CDR3 size: 13 residues. Germline trimming cut 6 bases from V and 2 bases from J; bases unmatched to any gene: 4. The CDR3 DNA follows: TGTGCCAGTAGAAAAACAGGGGCCTACGAGCAGTACTTC. This codes for CASRKTGAYEQYF.

The V and J genes are TRBV7-2 and TRBJ2-1; TRBD2 aligns across 8 bases. The V gene's germline CDR1 is SGHTA and CDR2 FQGNSA. V lost 3 bases and J lost 0; bases outside the gene matches: 1. The CDR3 totals 15 residues. CDR3 in DNA: TGTGCCAGCAGCTTTAGCGGGGTCTCCTACAATGAGCAGTTCTTC. It encodes CASSFSGVSYNEQFF.

This clonotype was seen once. The rearrangement uses TRBV9 and TRBJ1-6; D remains unclear. The CDR3 sequence is 14 residues long. Germline-derived CDR1 and CDR2 are SGDLS and YYNGEE. V lost 1 base to trimming and J lost 7 bases, with 9 bases between them. The CDR3 reads CASSVRTANSPLHF. The CDR3 bases are TGTGCCAGCAGCGTAAGGACGGCAAATTCACCCCTCCACTTT.

This clonotype was counted ten times or more. The V and J genes are TRBV5-1 and TRBJ2-1, with 10 bases lining up with TRBD2. Germline lookup yields CDR1 SGHRS and CDR2 YFSETQ. Trimming removed 3 bases from V and 3 bases from J; junction bases left unmatched: 6. CDR3 length equals 16 residues. In nucleotides, the CDR3 is TGCGCCAGCAGCTCCGGGACTAGCGATTACTACAATGAGCAGTTCTTC. This codes for CASSSGTSDYYNEQFF.

The rearrangement uses TRBV15 and TRBJ2-7, with a tentative D call TRBD1 (6 bases). Trimming pared 2 bases from V and 5 bases from J, leaving 10 bases between. The CDR3 loop spans 13 amino acids. Germline CDR1 reads LNHNV; CDR2 reads YYDKDF (reference sequence). CDR3 loop: CATSRPSGDEQYV. The CDR3 DNA sequence: TGTGCCACCAGCAGACCCTCAGGGGACGAGCAGTACGTC.

The chain links TRBV5-1 to TRBJ1-5, with D tentatively TRBD1 (6 bases). Trimming stripped 3 bases from V and 6 bases from J, with 10 bases between. This CDR3 spans 13 amino acids. CDR1 and CDR2 (germline): SGHRS, YFSETQ. The CDR3 loop is CASSWAGAQPQHF. In DNA, the CDR3 is TGCGCCAGCAGCTGGGCAGGGGCTCAGCCCCAGCATTTT.

This rearrangement joins TRBV7-9 to TRBJ2-6, with D unresolved. The CDR3 contains 14 residues. The ends were cut back, 2 bases at V and 8 bases at J, with 10 bases in the middle. Germline V gene sequence: CDR1 SEHNR, CDR2 FQNEAQ (reference sequence). The CDR3 DNA sequence: TGTGCCAGCAGCTTACTGTTTCAGACCAACGTCCTGACTTTC. It specifies CASSLLFQTNVLTF.

This clonotype showed up just a few times. This sequence joins TRBV20-1 and TRBJ2-7, with TRBD2 identical over 10 bases. CDR1 DFQATT and CDR2 SNEGSKA come from the germline V gene (reference sequence). Trimming removed 5 bases from V and 6 bases from J; junction bases left unmatched: 13. The CDR3 spans 15 residues. In nucleotides, the CDR3 is TGCAGTGCTCCCCTAGTGAGCGGGGGGGCGGGCGAGCAGTACTTC. It is translated as CSAPLVSGGAGEQYF.

This clonotype was seen a handful of times. The rearrangement uses TRBV14 and TRBJ2-6; no clear D. Per the germline V gene, CDR1 is SGHDN and CDR2 is FVKESK. The CDR3 runs to 15 residues. Trimming pared 2 bases from V and 3 bases from J, leaving 8 bases between. CDR3 region: CASSQIGRGANVLTF. The CDR3 nucleotides read TGTGCCAGCAGCCAAATAGGGCGTGGGGCCAACGTCCTGACTTTC.

This chain joins TRBV4-1 and TRBJ2-2; the match to TRBD2 covers 14 bases. With V trimmed by 1 base and J by 8 bases, 6 bases remained unmatched. The CDR3 consists of 17 residues. CDR1 and CDR2 (germline): MGHRA, YSYEKL. In nucleotides, the CDR3 is TGCGCCAGCAGCCAAGCTGGGACTAGCGGGGGTAAAGGGGAGCTGTTTTTT. Translation: CASSQAGTSGGKGELFF.

The genes are TRBV5-1 and TRBJ2-3; unclear D gene. The CDR3 sequence is 13 residues long. V was clipped by 0 bases and J by 5 bases, with 7 bases between them. Looked up from germline, CDR1 is SGHRS and CDR2 is YFSETQ. Written as DNA, the CDR3 is TGCGCCAGCAGCTTGGACAGTGGAGATACGCAGTATTTT. Protein sequence: CASSLDSGDTQYF.

The sample holds a few counts of this clonotype. The chain is built from TRBV20-1 and TRBJ1-2, with TRBD1 as a possible D gene (5 bases). The V end lost 5 bases, the J end lost 4 bases, and 23 bases lay between the germline ends. Germline CDR1 and CDR2: DFQATT and SNEGSKA (reference sequence). There are 16 residues in the CDR3. The CDR3 bases are TGCAGTGCTGCAACACGCCCGGGGCGGGATAGCTATGGCTACACCTTC. Its translation: CSAATRPGRDSYGYTF.

The chain recombines TRBV5-4 with TRBJ2-5, with a tentative D call TRBD2 (6 bases). The CDR3 is made up of 14 amino acids. Germline values: CDR1 SGHNT, CDR2 YYREEE (reference sequence). V lost 3 bases, J lost 4 bases, and 13 bases lay in between. The CDR3 region is CASSSTSIPETQYF. The CDR3 DNA sequence: TGTGCCAGCAGCTCCACTAGCATACCAGAGACCCAGTACTTC.

This clonotype was counted only a few times. The rearrangement joins TRBV19 to TRBJ1-2; unclear D gene. V was shortened by 5 bases and J by 2 bases, with 12 bases between the two germline ends. The CDR3 is 14 residues long. CDR1 and CDR2 from the germline V gene are LNHDA and SQIVND (reference sequence). CDR3 in DNA: TGTGCCAGTAGTTGGCAGGCGGAGAACTATGGCTACACCTTC. The encoded protein is CASSWQAENYGYTF.

The chain couples TRBV20-1 to TRBJ1-5, with D possibly being TRBD1 (5 bases). Trimming stripped 5 bases from V and 2 bases from J, with 16 bases between. CDR3 length: 15 amino acids. Germline lookup yields CDR1 DFQATT and CDR2 SNEGSKA (reference sequence). CDR3 amino acids: CSAPLGAVGNQPQHF. DNA for the CDR3: TGCAGTGCTCCACTCGGGGCGGTGGGCAATCAGCCCCAGCATTTT.

This clonotype was picked up many times. The rearrangement joins TRBV12-3 or TRBV12-4 to TRBJ2-5; D unresolved. Trimming took 6 bases from V and 4 from J, leaving 15 bases between them. The CDR3 is made up of 14 amino acids. As DNA, the CDR3 is TGTGCCAGCAGCCCGAGTAGGGCATCAGAGACCCAGTACTTC. Its translation: CASSPSRASETQYF.

In this sample, this clonotype turned up a few times. The rearrangement joins TRBV20-1 to TRBJ2-1, with 8 positions matching TRBD2. The CDR3 is 14 amino acids. J was trimmed by 4 bases and V by 6 bases; bases with no gene match: 8. In germline, CDR1 is DFQATT, CDR2 SNEGSKA (reference sequence). The CDR3 bases are TGCAGTGCCGCGGGGGGCCCTCGATACAATGAGCAGTTCTTC. This encodes CSAAGGPRYNEQFF.

This clonotype was seen only a few times. The genes are TRBV7-2 and TRBJ2-7; 9 nucleotides match TRBD1. With V trimmed by 3 bases and J by 3 bases, 9 bases remained unmatched. This CDR3 is 16 amino acids long. Germline CDR1 is SGHTA and CDR2 is FQGNSA. The CDR3 protein is CASSLTGGRVNYEQYF. DNA for the CDR3: TGTGCCAGCAGCTTGACAGGGGGTAGGGTAAACTACGAGCAGTACTTC.

This clonotype was recorded at least ten times. The genes are TRBV6-1 and TRBJ2-7; D not resolved. Trimming removed 1 base at V and 3 bases at J, with 7 bases between. The CDR3 totals 13 residues. In germline, CDR1 is MNHNS, CDR2 SASEGT. CDR3 sequence: CASSEEPGYEQYV. CDR3 coding DNA: TGTGCCAGCAGTGAAGAACCGGGCTACGAGCAGTACGTC.

This clonotype occurred a few times. The limits of the CDR3 on the DNA are not certain, so only TCRdb's listed CDR3 is given. The chain uses TRBV5-1 and TRBJ2-1; the D segment call TRBD2 is taken from the table without a DNA check. 15 amino acids form the CDR3, both terminal residues included. Germline loops: CDR1 SGHRS, CDR2 YFSETQ. This CDR3 is CASSLAVGHGTSRFF.

This clonotype was detected many times. CDR3 sequence: CSASESNSGGAYEQYV. The CDR3 bases are TGCAGTGCTAGCGAGTCTAATAGCGGGGGGGCCTACGAGCAGTACGTC. This chain uses TRBV20-1 with TRBJ2-7; 11 bases agree with TRBD2. Per the germline V gene, CDR1 is DFQATT and CDR2 is SNEGSKA (reference sequence). Trimming at V came to 3 bases and at J to 2 bases, leaving 9 bases not matched to a gene. The CDR3 totals 16 residues.

This clonotype was picked up a small number of times. The genes are TRBV12-3 or TRBV12-4 and TRBJ1-2, with 7 bases lining up with TRBD1. The CDR3 consists of 14 residues. The junction had 14 bases not matched to a gene; V was cut back by 7 bases and J by 9 bases. CDR3 DNA: TGTGCCAGCACCTCATTCCGGGACAGTCGACGCTACACCTTC. Amino acids: CASTSFRDSRRYTF.

This clonotype was recorded a few times. J is TRBJ2-2 and V is TRBV6-6; 10 nucleotides line up with TRBD1. Germline V gene sequence: CDR1 MNHNY, CDR2 SVGAGI (reference sequence). Trimming removed 0 bases from V and 5 bases from J; junction bases left unmatched: 6. This CDR3 region has 17 residues. CDR3 bases: TGTGCCAGCAGTTACTCCCCAGGGACAGGGGAGACCGGGGAGCTGTTTTTT. Translated, it gives CASSYSPGTGETGELFF.